This TCR beta chain was sequenced in a study of shared T cell receptors in the human thymus. Only in-frame clones appear in the TCRdb table, and some are missing; sequencing was by immunoSEQ multiplex PCR. The sample yields over 450,000 clones, around three quarters seen once. Deletions cut 1 base from V and 6 bases from J, with 14 bases between. This CDR3 has 15 residues. Germline CDR1 reads SGHAT; CDR2 reads FQNNGV. In addition, the sample was reused for a study of human thymus T cells. That report adds: All donors were healthy Finnish infants who were undergoing corrective surgery to treat congenital heart defects. Thymic resections from corrective heart surgery supplied the tissue. Repertoires sampled from thymus and blood appeared biased in V and J gene usage. What related research reported was that thymic repertoires overlapped highly among unrelated individuals.

This TCR derives from a boy in the first two years of life with a congenital heart defect. The sample comprised thymocytes. The V gene is TRBV11-2, the J gene TRBJ2-3; D is possibly TRBD2 (5 bases). CDR3 in amino acids: CASSLVRGPGDTQYF. Written as DNA, the CDR3 is TGTGCCAGCAGCTTAGTCCGCGGGCCGGGGGATACGCAGTATTTT.